The sequence of this T cell receptor (beta chain) was determined in a study of T cells in localized non-small cell lung cancer. Method: immunoSEQ multiplex PCR; TCRdb's copy keeps in-frame clones and lacks some. The sample has around 50,000 clones, 86% seen once. For this clone: Its antigen is not identified.

Study results and limitations: Uninvolved adjacent lung had more T cell clonality than any other tissue, topping tumor. Heterogeneity remains possible, as sequencing covered one tumor region only.

The sample in question was peripheral blood, obtained before any cancer treatment. This TCR came from a woman aged 40-70 years with stage I lung adenocarcinoma.

The CDR3 nucleotides read TGTGCCTGGAGTCTTGACAGGGCAGGAAGTTCACCCCTCCACTTT. Protein: CAWSLDRAGSSPLHF. V gene TRBV30 combines with J gene TRBJ1-6; 7 nucleotides match TRBD1. Germline trimming cut 2 bases from V and 9 bases from J; bases unmatched to any gene: 10. The CDR3 runs to 15 residues. CDR1 and CDR2 from the germline V gene are GTSNPN and SVGIG (reference sequence).